The clone carrying this T cell receptor beta chain was seen at least ten times. The sample is drawn from a study of human T cells and chemical hapten exposure. Trimming stripped 4 bases from V and 3 bases from J, with 15 bases between. Germline V gene lookup returns CDR1 SNHLY and CDR2 FYNNEI. There are 15 residues in the CDR3. The time point is: pre-sensitization, week 0. Regarding treatment: therapeutic diphenylcyclopropenone sensitization with weekly scalp DPC. Whole blood that had not been fractionated was the source of extracted total RNA. Using its own MiXCR run on the RACE reads, TCRdb lists one record per CDR3 protein. The data hold 95,000 to 100,000 distinct CDR3 sequences, with about 10% observed a single time.

This material consisted of whole blood, taken in connection with sensitization to the hapten diphenylcyclopropenone (DPC). This chain joins TRBV2 and TRBJ1-2; D unclear. This TCR was sampled from a woman aged 55-75 years with alopecia areata. Some clones in this sample may be carry-over from other donors' samples. CDR3 region: CASSAPGSIDYGYTF. CDR3 DNA: TGTGCCAGCAGTGCCCCGGGCAGCATAGACTATGGCTACACCTTC.